This T cell receptor (beta chain) comes out of a study of blood T cell repertoires in COVID-19. The CDR3 runs 13 residues. Germline values: CDR1 SGHRS, CDR2 YFSETQ. Deletions cut 0 bases from V and 4 bases from J, with 8 bases between. Per the original data handling: Estimates of nucleated cell counts were drawn from the amplification of reference gene primers. Some clones are missing from TCRdb's copy, which holds only in-frame ones; the method was immunoSEQ multiplex PCR. That table furnishes V, J and clone size, whereas the DNA furnished D and trimming. This sample has fewer than 500,000 clones, with approximately 90% found just once.

V is TRBV5-1 and J is TRBJ2-7; D is possibly TRBD1 (6 bases). Sequenced: peripheral blood. This sequence was found in a young woman with acute or convalescent COVID-19. CDR3 amino acids: CASSLAGQYEQYF. The CDR3 nucleotides are TGCGCCAGCAGCTTGGCCGGACAGTACGAGCAGTACTTC.